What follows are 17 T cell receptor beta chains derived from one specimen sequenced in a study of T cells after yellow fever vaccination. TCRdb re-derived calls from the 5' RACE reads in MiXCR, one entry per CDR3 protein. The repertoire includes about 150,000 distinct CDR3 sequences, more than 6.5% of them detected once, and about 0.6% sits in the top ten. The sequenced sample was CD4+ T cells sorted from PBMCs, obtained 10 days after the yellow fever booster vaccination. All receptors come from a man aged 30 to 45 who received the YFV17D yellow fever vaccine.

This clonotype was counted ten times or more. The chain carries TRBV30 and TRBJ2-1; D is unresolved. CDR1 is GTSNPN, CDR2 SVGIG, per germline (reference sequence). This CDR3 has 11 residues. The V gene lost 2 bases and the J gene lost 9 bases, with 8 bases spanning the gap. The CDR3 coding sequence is TGTGCCTGGAGTTTCCGTAGTGAGCAGTTCTTC. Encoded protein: CAWSFRSEQFF.

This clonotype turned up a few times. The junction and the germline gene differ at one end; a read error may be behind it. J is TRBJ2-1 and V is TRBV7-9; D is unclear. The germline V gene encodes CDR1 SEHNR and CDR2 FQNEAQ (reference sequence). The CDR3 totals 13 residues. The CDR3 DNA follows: TGTGTCAGCAGCTTAATTGTTTACAATGAGCAGTTCTTC. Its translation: CVSSLIVYNEQFF.

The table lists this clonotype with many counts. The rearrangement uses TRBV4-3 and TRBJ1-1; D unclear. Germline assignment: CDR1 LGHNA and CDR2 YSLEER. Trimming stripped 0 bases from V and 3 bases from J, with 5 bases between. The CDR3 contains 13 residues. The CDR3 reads CASSQDLYTEAFF. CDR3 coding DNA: TGCGCCAGCAGCCAAGACCTTTACACTGAAGCTTTCTTT.

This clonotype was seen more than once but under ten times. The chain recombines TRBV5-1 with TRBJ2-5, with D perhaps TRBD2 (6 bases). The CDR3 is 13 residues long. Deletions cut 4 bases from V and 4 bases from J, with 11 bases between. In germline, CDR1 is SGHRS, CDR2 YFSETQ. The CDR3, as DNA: TGCGCCAGCAGCACGGGAGAGGGAGAGACCCAGTACTTC. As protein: CASSTGEGETQYF.

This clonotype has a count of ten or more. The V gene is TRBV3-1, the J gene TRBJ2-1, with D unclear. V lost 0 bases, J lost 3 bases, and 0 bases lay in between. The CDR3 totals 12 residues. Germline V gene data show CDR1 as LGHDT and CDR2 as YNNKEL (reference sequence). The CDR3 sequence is CASSQDYNEQFF. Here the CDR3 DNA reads TGTGCCAGCAGCCAAGACTACAATGAGCAGTTCTTC.

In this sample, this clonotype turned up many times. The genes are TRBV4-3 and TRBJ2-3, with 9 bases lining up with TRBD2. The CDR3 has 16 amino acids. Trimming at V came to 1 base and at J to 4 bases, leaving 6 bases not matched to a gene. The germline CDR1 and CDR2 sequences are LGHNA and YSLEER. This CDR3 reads CASSQVSGSRSDTQYF. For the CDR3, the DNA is TGCGCCAGCAGCCAAGTTAGCGGGAGTCGATCAGATACGCAGTATTTT.

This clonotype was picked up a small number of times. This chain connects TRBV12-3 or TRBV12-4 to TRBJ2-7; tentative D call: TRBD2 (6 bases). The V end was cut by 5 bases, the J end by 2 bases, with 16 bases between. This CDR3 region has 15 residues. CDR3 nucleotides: TGTGCCAGCAGTCCCTCCGGCGGGGCCGCCTACGAGCAGTACTTC. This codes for CASSPSGGAAYEQYF.

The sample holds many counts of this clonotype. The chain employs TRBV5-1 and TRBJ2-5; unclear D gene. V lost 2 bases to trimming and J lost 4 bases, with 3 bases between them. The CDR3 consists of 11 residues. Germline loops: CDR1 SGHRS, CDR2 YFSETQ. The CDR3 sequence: CASSFGETQYF. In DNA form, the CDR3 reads TGCGCCAGCAGCTTTGGAGAGACCCAGTACTTC.

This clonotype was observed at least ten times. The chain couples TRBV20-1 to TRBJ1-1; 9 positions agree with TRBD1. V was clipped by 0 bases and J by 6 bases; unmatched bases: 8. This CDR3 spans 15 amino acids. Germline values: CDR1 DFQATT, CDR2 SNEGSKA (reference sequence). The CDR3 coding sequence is TGCAGTGCTAGAGATTTCGACAGGGGGTTCTCTGAAGCTTTCTTT. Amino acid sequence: CSARDFDRGFSEAFF.

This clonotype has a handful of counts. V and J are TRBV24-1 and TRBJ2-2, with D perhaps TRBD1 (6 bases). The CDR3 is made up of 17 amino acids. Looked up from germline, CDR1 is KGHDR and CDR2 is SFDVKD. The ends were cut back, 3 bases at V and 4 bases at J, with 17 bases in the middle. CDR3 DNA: TGTGCCACCAGTGATATCGGACAGTTGGGGATCACCGGGGAGCTGTTTTTT. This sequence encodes CATSDIGQLGITGELFF.

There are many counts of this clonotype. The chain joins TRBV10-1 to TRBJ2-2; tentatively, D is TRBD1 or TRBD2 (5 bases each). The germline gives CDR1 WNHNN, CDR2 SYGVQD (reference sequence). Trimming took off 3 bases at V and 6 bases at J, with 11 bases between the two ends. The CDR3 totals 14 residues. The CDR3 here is CASSDTGDAGELFF. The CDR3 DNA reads TGCGCCAGCAGTGATACCGGGGACGCCGGGGAGCTGTTTTTT.

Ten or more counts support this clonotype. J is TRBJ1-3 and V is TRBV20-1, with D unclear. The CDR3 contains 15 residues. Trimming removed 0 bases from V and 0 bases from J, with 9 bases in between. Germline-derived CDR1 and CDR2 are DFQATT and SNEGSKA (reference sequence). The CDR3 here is CSARDWASSGNTIYF. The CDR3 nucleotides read TGCAGTGCTAGAGATTGGGCCAGCTCTGGAAACACCATATATTTT.

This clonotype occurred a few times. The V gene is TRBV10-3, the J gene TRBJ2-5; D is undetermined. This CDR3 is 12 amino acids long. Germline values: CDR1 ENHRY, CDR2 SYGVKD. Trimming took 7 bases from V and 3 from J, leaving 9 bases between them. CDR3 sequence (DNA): TGTGCCATCAAGAAGGACGAAGAGACCCAGTACTTC. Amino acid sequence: CAIKKDEETQYF.

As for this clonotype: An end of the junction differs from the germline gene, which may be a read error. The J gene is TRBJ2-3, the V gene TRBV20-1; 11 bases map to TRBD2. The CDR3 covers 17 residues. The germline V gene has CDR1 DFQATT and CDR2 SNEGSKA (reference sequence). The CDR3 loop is CCAITSGSFGSTDTQYF. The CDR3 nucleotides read TGCTGTGCAATTACTAGCGGGAGTTTTGGAAGCACAGATACGCAGTATTTT.

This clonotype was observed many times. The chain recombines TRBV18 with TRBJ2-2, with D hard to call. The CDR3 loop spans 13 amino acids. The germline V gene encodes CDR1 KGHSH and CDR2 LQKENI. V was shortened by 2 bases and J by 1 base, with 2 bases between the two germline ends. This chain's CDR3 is CASSPGNTGELFF. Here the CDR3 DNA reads TGTGCCAGCTCACCAGGGAACACCGGGGAGCTGTTTTTT.

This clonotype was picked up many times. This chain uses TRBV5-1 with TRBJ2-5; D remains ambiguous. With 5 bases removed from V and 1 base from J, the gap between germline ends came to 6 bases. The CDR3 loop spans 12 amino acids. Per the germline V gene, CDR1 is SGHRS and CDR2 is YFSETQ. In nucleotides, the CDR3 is TGCGCCAGCAGGCTTACCCAAGAGACCCAGTACTTC. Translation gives CASRLTQETQYF.

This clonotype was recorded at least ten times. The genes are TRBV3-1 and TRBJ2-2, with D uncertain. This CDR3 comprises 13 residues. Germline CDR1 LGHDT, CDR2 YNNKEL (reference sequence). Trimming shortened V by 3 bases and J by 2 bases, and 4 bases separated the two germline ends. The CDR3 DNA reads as TGTGCCAGCAGCCACGGTAACACCGGGGAGCTGTTTTTT. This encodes CASSHGNTGELFF.